This T cell receptor beta chain was captured by sequencing in a study of T cells after yellow fever vaccination. The V gene's germline CDR1 is MNHEY and CDR2 SVGEGT. CDR3 size: 14 residues. V was clipped by 0 bases and J by 6 bases, with 12 bases between them. Findings and caveats of the study: Subsequent to the booster, the majority of primary-vaccination clones reappeared (about 97% CD4, around 90% CD8).

This clonotype was recorded at least ten times. The antigen is not known. TCRdb analysed the 5' RACE reads with MiXCR anew, one entry per CDR3 protein. This table has some 350,000 distinct CDR3 sequences, about 6% appearing once. This receptor was identified in a young man who received the YFV17D yellow fever vaccine. This chain links TRBV6-2 or TRBV6-3 with TRBJ2-7; D is ambiguous. Sequencing used PBMCs, obtained 5 days after the yellow fever booster vaccination. In DNA form, the CDR3 reads TGTGCCAGCAGTTACTCTAGGACGGGTGGCGAGCAGTACTTC. It yields the protein CASSYSRTGGEQYF.